The 30 T cell receptor beta chains given below trace back to one sample, sequenced in a study of T cells in Graves' hyperthyroidism and ophthalmopathy. Amplification of TCR beta CDR3 regions used RNA as the template. A set of HTBI primers served as the primers for a first-round RT-PCR of the TCR CDR3. MiXCR, run by TCRdb on the multiplex PCR reads, gives a single entry per CDR3 protein. The sample consists of around 600,000 distinct CDR3 sequences, about 14% of them appearing once. Sequencing used blood. These receptors all stem from a woman aged 50 to 65 with Graves' ophthalmopathy.

This clonotype occurred many times. The chain is built from TRBV28 and TRBJ1-2, with D possibly TRBD1 on 5 matching bases. Germline CDR1 is MDHEN and CDR2 is SYDVKM. Trimming cost V 1 base and J 4 bases, with 19 bases left between them. This CDR3 contains 17 residues. CDR3 residues: CASSLFGWGGEVYGYTF. CDR3 DNA: TGTGCCAGCAGTTTATTTGGTTGGGGGGGAGAAGTCTATGGCTACACCTTC.

The rearrangement uses TRBV28 and TRBJ1-4; D gene unclear. The germline V gene encodes CDR1 MDHEN and CDR2 SYDVKM. Trimming pared 5 bases from V and 11 bases from J, leaving 21 bases between. This CDR3 comprises 15 residues. The CDR3 DNA reads TGTGCCAGCAGTACCCAGCAAAATCCGGCGCGGAAACTGTTTTTT. Translation: CASSTQQNPARKLFF.

This clonotype was seen repeatedly, ten times or more. The chain carries TRBV19 and TRBJ2-6, with TRBD1 as a possible D gene (7 bases). Germline V gene lookup returns CDR1 LNHDA and CDR2 SQIVND (reference sequence). V shed 11 bases and J shed 1 base, with 21 bases lying between them. The CDR3 covers 17 residues. The CDR3 loop reads CARRRQGLVSGANVLTF. CDR3 bases: TGTGCCCGCCGCAGACAGGGACTGGTTTCTGGGGCCAACGTCCTGACTTTC.

This clonotype was observed a few times. The J gene is TRBJ2-2, the V gene TRBV9; 7 bases match TRBD1. Germline V gene data show CDR1 as SGDLS and CDR2 as YYNGEE. The CDR3 has 15 residues. Trimming took 0 bases from V and 4 from J; bases not matched to a gene: 3. DNA for the CDR3: TGTGCCAGCAGCGTAGGCCCAGGGGGCACCGGGGAGCTGTTTTTT. Its translation: CASSVGPGGTGELFF.

This clonotype was observed many times. V usage is TRBV7-3 and J usage is TRBJ2-3, with D maybe TRBD1 (6 bases). The CDR3 is made up of 14 amino acids. With 5 bases removed from V and 6 bases from J, the gap between germline ends came to 15 bases. Germline lookup yields CDR1 SGHTA and CDR2 FQGTGA. In DNA, the CDR3 is TGTGCCAGCAGCCCAGACAGGCTTGTCGATACGCAGTATTTT. Translating it yields CASSPDRLVDTQYF.

This clonotype has a handful of counts. A clone one base away is much larger, so this may be a read error. Without the conserved terminal phenylalanine or tryptophan, this CDR3 likely stems from a read error. The chain has TRBV2 and TRBJ2-2; D might be TRBD2 (7 bases). V lost 2 bases to trimming and J lost 7 bases, with 17 bases between them. There are 16 residues in the CDR3. The V gene's germline CDR1 is SNHLY and CDR2 FYNNEI. The CDR3 sequence is CASSEHRDYLGGELFL. CDR3 DNA: TGTGCCAGCAGTGAACACAGGGACTACCTCGGCGGGGAGCTGTTTCTT.

The sample holds a few counts of this clonotype. The chain carries TRBV19 and TRBJ1-4; D may be TRBD1 (6 bases). V shed 3 bases and J shed 5 bases, with 10 bases lying between them. The CDR3 runs 14 residues. Germline CDR1 and CDR2: LNHDA and SQIVND (reference sequence). CDR3 DNA: TGTGCCAGTAGTATGCAGGGGCTCAATGAAAAACTGTTTTTT. It translates to CASSMQGLNEKLFF.

This clonotype was picked up a small number of times. V is TRBV25-1 and J is TRBJ2-3, with 12 bases fitting TRBD2. The CDR3 totals 14 residues. The ends lost 4 bases at V and 7 bases at J; junction bases unmatched: 3. CDR1 and CDR2 (germline): MGHDK, SYGVNS. CDR3 sequence: CASSASGRANTQYF. CDR3 sequence (DNA): TGTGCCAGCAGTGCTAGCGGGAGGGCAAATACGCAGTATTTT.

A few counts support this clonotype. The chain employs TRBV28 and TRBJ2-5; 10 positions agree with TRBD2. The ends lost 6 bases at V and 2 bases at J; junction bases unmatched: 6. The CDR3 runs 15 residues. The germline CDR1 and CDR2 sequences are MDHEN and SYDVKM. The CDR3 DNA follows: TGTGCCAGCAGATTTAGCGGGAGGATACAAGAGACCCAGTACTTC. This encodes CASRFSGRIQETQYF. Using reference TRBV28 and TRBJ2-5 for the parts outside the CDR3, the full variable domain is DVKVTQSSRYLVKRTGEKVFLECVQDMDHENMFWYRQDPGLGLRLIYFSYDVKMKEKGDIPEGYSVSREKKERFSLILESASTNQTSMYLCASRFSGRIQETQYFGPGTRLLVL.

This clonotype was detected many times. The DNA for the CDR3 is TGTGCCAGCAGTACGTCAACGCCCGACAGGGCCGAGACCCAGTACTTC. Protein sequence: CASSTSTPDRAETQYF. The genes are TRBV6-2 or TRBV6-3 and TRBJ2-5; 7 bases align to TRBD1. The J segment lost 5 bases and the V segment lost 5 bases, leaving 14 bases of the junction unmatched. The germline gives CDR1 MNHEY, CDR2 SVGEGT. The CDR3 spans 16 residues.

The gene calls are TRBV12-3 or TRBV12-4 and TRBJ2-5; D possibly matches TRBD1 or TRBD2 (5 bases each). V lost 2 bases, J lost 2 bases, and 12 bases lay in between. The CDR3 runs 15 residues. CDR3 bases: TGTGCCAGCAGTTTACCGGGACGAATTCAAGAGACCCAGTACTTC. Its protein is CASSLPGRIQETQYF.

The V call is TRBV4-2, the J call TRBJ2-1, with a tentative D call TRBD2 (5 bases). V gave up 6 bases and J gave up 0 bases, with 15 bases separating them. Germline CDR1 LGHNA, CDR2 YNFKEQ. The CDR3 is 16 residues long. CDR3 protein: CASSLSDYSSYNEQFF. Written as DNA, the CDR3 is TGTGCCAGCAGTCTCTCCGACTACAGCTCCTACAATGAGCAGTTCTTC.

This clonotype was counted between two and nine times. The chain is built from TRBV6-2 or TRBV6-3 and TRBJ1-5; D is unresolved. Germline CDR1 reads MNHEY; CDR2 reads SVGEGT. The CDR3 has 16 residues. The V end was cut by 0 bases, the J end by 5 bases, with 14 bases between. The CDR3 region is CASSYSKTGVYQPQHF. CDR3 bases: TGTGCCAGCAGTTACTCGAAGACGGGCGTATATCAGCCCCAGCATTTT.

V usage is TRBV4-3 and J usage is TRBJ1-4, with 9 positions matching TRBD1. The V gene end was trimmed by 0 bases and the J gene end by 8 bases; junction bases not matched to a gene: 13. The CDR3 consists of 18 residues. The germline V gene encodes CDR1 LGHNA and CDR2 YSLEER. CDR3 residues: CASSQEVSGRDRDEKLFF. The CDR3 region has the DNA TGCGCCAGCAGCCAAGAAGTTTCGGGCAGGGACAGGGACGAAAAACTGTTTTTT.

This clonotype was counted at least ten times. The CDR3: CASGRQGVGQPQHF. Written as DNA, the CDR3 is TGTGCCAGCGGTAGACAGGGAGTAGGTCAGCCCCAGCATTTT. The gene calls are TRBV27 and TRBJ1-5; 7 bases agree with TRBD1. The CDR3 consists of 14 residues. V was pared by 8 bases and J by 6 bases, with 10 bases of the junction left unmatched. Germline V gives CDR1 MNHEY, CDR2 SMNVEV (reference sequence).

In this sample, this clonotype turned up a few times. The chain couples TRBV20-1 to TRBJ1-2; 10 nucleotides line up with TRBD1. Germline V gives CDR1 DFQATT, CDR2 SNEGSKA (reference sequence). The CDR3 has 16 amino acids. Trimming removed 5 bases from V and 4 bases from J; junction bases left unmatched: 13. CDR3 loop: CSASPTRDRGFYGYTF. DNA of the CDR3: TGCAGTGCTTCACCAACCCGGGACAGGGGATTCTATGGCTACACCTTC.

In this sample, this clonotype turned up many times. The rearrangement uses TRBV6-2 or TRBV6-3 and TRBJ2-7; 11 bases fit TRBD2. With V trimmed by 6 bases and J by 0 bases, 13 bases remained unmatched. This CDR3 spans 18 amino acids. Germline CDR1 reads MNHEY; CDR2 reads SVGEGT. This CDR3 reads CASSYSSGTSGDSYEQYF. CDR3 DNA: TGTGCCAGCAGCTACAGCTCCGGGACTAGCGGAGACTCCTACGAGCAGTACTTC.

This clonotype was detected ten times or more. The chain employs TRBV10-3 and TRBJ2-5, with TRBD2 identical over 14 bases. This CDR3 contains 17 residues. In germline, CDR1 is ENHRY, CDR2 SYGVKD. V dropped 0 bases and J dropped 5; count of bases not matched to a gene: 5. CDR3 bases: TGTGCCATCAGTGAGTCGAAGGGACTAGCGGGAGAGGAGACCCAGTACTTC. Its translation is CAISESKGLAGEETQYF.

Notes on this clonotype: It may be a read error: a sequence one base away is much more abundant. Given the absence of the conserved phenylalanine or tryptophan at the CDR3 end, a read error is likely. The chain has TRBV10-3 and TRBJ1-2, with D possibly TRBD1 on 5 matching bases. There are 13 residues in the CDR3. In germline, CDR1 is ENHRY, CDR2 SYGVKD. V lost 8 bases and J 2 bases, leaving 12 bases between the germline ends. CDR3 sequence: CAISTDRNYGYTL. The CDR3 nucleotides are TGTGCCATCTCGACAGACAGAAACTATGGCTACACCCTC.

This clonotype was seen more than once but under ten times. A clone one base away is much larger, so this may be a read error. The chain links TRBV6-2 or TRBV6-3 to TRBJ2-2; 7 positions match TRBD1. The CDR3 consists of 13 residues. V gave up 8 bases and J gave up 1 base; unmatched junction bases: 1. Per the germline V gene, CDR1 is MNHEY and CDR2 is SVGEGT. The DNA of the CDR3 is TGTGCCAGCTGGACAGGGAACACCGGGGAGCTGTTTTTT. Protein product: CASWTGNTGELFF.

This clonotype was recorded many times. The chain employs TRBV28 and TRBJ1-5; TRBD1 might be the D (6 bases). CDR1 is MDHEN, CDR2 SYDVKM, per germline. This CDR3 region has 14 residues. Trimming removed 6 bases at V and 1 base at J, with 10 bases between. CDR3 DNA: TGTGCCAGCAGCGGGGGGCGAAGCAATCAGCCCCAGCATTTT. It encodes CASSGGRSNQPQHF.

This clonotype was seen ten or more times. The chain couples TRBV2 to TRBJ2-3, with 9 bases lining up with TRBD1. Trimming cost V 6 bases and J 4 bases; bases outside gene matches: 5. Germline loops: CDR1 SNHLY, CDR2 FYNNEI. The CDR3 totals 14 residues. CDR3 bases: TGTGCCAGCAGAGACAGGGGGGCGGCAGATACGCAGTATTTT. Protein: CASRDRGAADTQYF.

This clonotype was counted many times. The chain recombines TRBV15 with TRBJ1-5, with D uncertain. With 3 bases removed from V and 0 bases from J, the gap between germline ends came to 6 bases. Germline values: CDR1 LNHNV, CDR2 YYDKDF (reference sequence). There are 14 residues in the CDR3. The CDR3 region is CATSRGISNQPQHF. CDR3 DNA sequence: TGTGCCACCAGCAGGGGGATTAGCAATCAGCCCCAGCATTTT.

CDR3 loop: CASSLATGTGQGTQYF. The CDR3 bases are TGTGCCAGCAGTCTGGCTACCGGGACAGGGCAGGGTACGCAGTATTTT. The chain recombines TRBV28 with TRBJ2-3, with TRBD1 matching over 9 bases. The CDR3 runs 16 residues. V gave up 5 bases and J gave up 8 bases; unmatched junction bases: 14. Germline V gene sequence: CDR1 MDHEN, CDR2 SYDVKM.

This chain connects TRBV6-5 to TRBJ2-1; 9 positions match TRBD2. CDR3 length equals 16 residues. V lost 2 bases to trimming and J lost 6 bases; unmatched junction nucleotides: 8. Germline values: CDR1 MNHEY, CDR2 SVGAGI. CDR3 in DNA: TGTGCCAGCAGTTACCCGATAGCGGGAGTTAGCAATGAGCAGTTCTTC. Its protein is CASSYPIAGVSNEQFF.

The chain combines TRBV28 with TRBJ1-1; D not certain. This CDR3 comprises 16 residues. Germline CDR1 is MDHEN and CDR2 is SYDVKM. The V and J ends lost 2 bases and 1 base respectively, with 14 bases between them. Here the CDR3 reads CASSLGGPITNTEAFF. In nucleotides, the CDR3 is TGTGCCAGCAGTTTAGGAGGCCCGATAACGAACACTGAAGCTTTCTTT.

This clonotype was observed a few times. The chain links TRBV20-1 to TRBJ2-7; tentative D call: TRBD2 (5 bases). CDR1 is DFQATT and CDR2 is SNEGSKA in the germline V gene (reference sequence). CDR3 length: 14 amino acids. V was clipped by 0 bases and J by 5 bases, with 14 bases between them. As DNA, the CDR3 is TGCAGTGCTAGAGATTTTGGCGGGCACAACGAGCAGTACTTC. This encodes CSARDFGGHNEQYF.

This clonotype was observed many times. This rearrangement joins TRBV15 to TRBJ1-1; the D is unclear. V lost 0 bases to trimming and J lost 7 bases, with 12 bases between them. Germline lookup yields CDR1 LNHNV and CDR2 YYDKDF (reference sequence). This CDR3 region has 14 residues. DNA of the CDR3: TGTGCCACCAGCAGAGATCGGGCCCGGCTTGAAGCTTTCTTT. Translating it yields CATSRDRARLEAFF.

There are many counts of this clonotype. The chain uses TRBV5-1 and TRBJ2-1, with 8 bases identical to TRBD1. Losses at the gene ends were 3 bases for V and 10 bases for J; bases not matched to a gene: 24. Germline-derived CDR1 and CDR2 are SGHRS and YFSETQ. CDR3 length: 19 residues. The CDR3 bases are TGCGCCAGCAGCTCGCGGAAGGGACAGGCCCCGGATTGGGTCTGGGAGCAGTTCTTC. Amino acid sequence: CASSSRKGQAPDWVWEQFF.

The rearrangement joins TRBV5-8 to TRBJ2-2; D remains ambiguous. Germline CDR1 is SGHTS and CDR2 is YDEGEE. CDR3 length: 16 residues. Trimming removed 4 bases at V and 0 bases at J, with 13 bases between. This CDR3 reads CASSGRSPTNTGELFF. The CDR3 DNA follows: TGTGCCAGCAGCGGTAGATCCCCAACGAACACCGGGGAGCTGTTTTTT.